The 9 T cell receptor beta chains presented below share a single source sample, sequenced in a study of response to subunit inactivated influenza vaccine. TCRdb passed the RT-PCR reads through MiXCR, listing each CDR3 protein once. The sample has 600,000 to 850,000 distinct CDR3 sequences; roughly 15% are singletons. The source material was PBMCs from blood, sampled around two weeks before vaccination. These TCRs come from a man in his fifties or sixties who received an inactivated influenza vaccine.

This clonotype was seen a handful of times. The genes are TRBV20-1 and TRBJ2-3, with 7 positions matching TRBD2. CDR1 and CDR2 (germline): DFQATT, SNEGSKA (reference sequence). This CDR3 has 16 residues. V was clipped by 3 bases and J by 5 bases; unmatched bases: 14. CDR3 sequence (DNA): TGCAGTGCTAGTCTAGCGGAGGGCCCCGGGGGAGATACGCAGTATTTT. This translates into CSASLAEGPGGDTQYF.

The rearrangement joins TRBV20-1 to TRBJ2-5, with TRBD2 matching over 10 bases. V shed 6 bases, J shed 5 bases, and the junction held 3 bases outside the gene matches. The CDR3 loop spans 12 amino acids. CDR1 and CDR2 from the germline V gene are DFQATT and SNEGSKA (reference sequence). DNA of the CDR3: TGCAGTGCAAAGACTAGCGGGGAGACCCAGTACTTC. This codes for CSAKTSGETQYF.

V usage is TRBV3-1 and J usage is TRBJ2-2; TRBD1 might be the D (6 bases). This CDR3 is built from 15 residues. The germline V gene has CDR1 LGHDT and CDR2 YNNKEL (reference sequence). V was clipped by 0 bases and J by 4 bases, with 9 bases between them. The CDR3 sequence is CASSQDGQLTGELFF. For the CDR3, the DNA is TGTGCCAGCAGCCAAGATGGACAGCTCACCGGGGAGCTGTTTTTT. Filled out from reference TRBV3-1 and TRBJ2-2, the complete variable domain reads DTAVSQTPKYLVTQMGNDKSIKCEQNLGHDTMYWYKQDSKKFLKIMFSYNNKELIINETVPNRFSPKSPDKAHLNLHINSLELGDSAVYFCASSQDGQLTGELFFGEGSRLTVL.

The chain couples TRBV5-1 to TRBJ2-2; 8 bases are a match to TRBD2. The CDR3 sequence is 17 residues long. Germline CDR1 and CDR2: SGHRS and YFSETQ. With 0 bases clipped from V and 4 bases from J, the junction kept 8 bases outside the gene matches. CDR3 sequence reads: CASSLVGSGRVTGELFF. In DNA form, the CDR3 reads TGCGCCAGCAGCTTGGTGGGCAGCGGGAGAGTCACCGGGGAGCTGTTTTTT. The variable domain in full, with the rest retrieved from reference TRBV5-1 and TRBJ2-2, is KAGVTQTPRYLIKTRGQQVTLSCSPISGHRSVSWYQQTPGQGLQFLFEYFSETQRNKGNFPGRFSGRQFSNSRSEMNVSTLELGDSALYLCASSLVGSGRVTGELFFGEGSRLTVL.

Many counts were recorded for this clonotype. The genes are TRBV12-3 or TRBV12-4 and TRBJ2-1; D gene unclear. The CDR3 has 15 amino acids. The germline V and J ends were trimmed by 5 bases and 0 bases, with 11 bases remaining between them. The CDR3 DNA reads as TGTGCCAGCAGTCCAGAGGCCAGCTCCTACAATGAGCAGTTCTTC. This translates into CASSPEASSYNEQFF.

This clonotype showed up just a few times. The rearrangement uses TRBV28 and TRBJ1-5, with D hard to call. The CDR3 contains 13 residues. Germline values: CDR1 MDHEN, CDR2 SYDVKM. Trimming shortened V by 6 bases and J by 3 bases, and 9 bases separated the two germline ends. The CDR3 nucleotides read TGTGCCAGCAGACGCCCCCCCAATCAGCCCCAGCATTTT. It is translated as CASRRPPNQPQHF.

The chain joins TRBV20-1 to TRBJ2-7, with D maybe TRBD2 (6 bases). The CDR3 spans 15 residues. V lost 4 bases to trimming and J lost 5 bases, with 21 bases between them. Germline assignment: CDR1 DFQATT and CDR2 SNEGSKA (reference sequence). Written as DNA, the CDR3 is TGCAGTGCTATCCTTAACGCGGGGTTGGGACACGAGCAGTACTTC. It is translated as CSAILNAGLGHEQYF.

V is TRBV20-1 and J is TRBJ2-7, with TRBD2 matching 8 bases. The CDR3 has 15 residues. The V and J ends lost 3 bases and 4 bases, in that order; junction bases with no gene match: 11. Germline V gene lookup returns CDR1 DFQATT and CDR2 SNEGSKA (reference sequence). CDR3 region: CSASANLGLDYEQYF. The CDR3 region has the DNA TGCAGTGCTAGCGCAAACTTGGGACTAGATTACGAGCAGTACTTC.

The V and J genes are TRBV4-2 and TRBJ2-2; 9 bases are a match to TRBD1. The length of the CDR3 is 16 residues. The germline CDR1 and CDR2 sequences are LGHNA and YNFKEQ. V was pared by 2 bases and J by 10 bases, with 11 bases of the junction left unmatched. Here the CDR3 DNA reads TGTGCCAGCAGCCAACCACAGGGGGCGCGTGTGGCGGAGCTGTTTTTT. The encoded protein is CASSQPQGARVAELFF.